This T cell receptor beta chain emerged from a study of cytomegalovirus exposure and HLA in healthy donors. Overall study results and limits: The authors later found TCR association rates varying by HLA locus, with DRB1 most and HLA-C fewest.

Looked up from germline, CDR1 is SGDLS and CDR2 is YYNGEE. Trimming removed 0 bases from V and 4 bases from J; junction bases left unmatched: 7. The CDR3 totals 15 residues. Worth noting for this clone: As yet, its antigen is unknown.

PCR employed 60 Vbeta and 13 Jbeta primers. Produced via immunoSEQ multiplex PCR; TCRdb's table is partial and in-frame only. The sample lists about 65,000 clones, 80% occurring once. Specimen: PBMCs. The chain couples TRBV9 to TRBJ2-7; 7 bases align to TRBD1. The sequence came from a woman younger than 45 in good health and CMV-seronegative. The CDR3 region has the DNA TGTGCCAGCAGCGTAGGCACAGGGGCATTTTACGAGCAGTACTTC. Its translation is CASSVGTGAFYEQYF. The full variable domain, with the rest looked up from reference TRBV9 and TRBJ2-7, is DSGVTQTPKHLITATGQRVTLRCSPRSGDLSVYWYQQSLDQGLQFLIQYYNGEERAKGNILERFSAQQFPDLHSELNLSSLELGDSALYFCASSVGTGAFYEQYFGPGTRLTVT.